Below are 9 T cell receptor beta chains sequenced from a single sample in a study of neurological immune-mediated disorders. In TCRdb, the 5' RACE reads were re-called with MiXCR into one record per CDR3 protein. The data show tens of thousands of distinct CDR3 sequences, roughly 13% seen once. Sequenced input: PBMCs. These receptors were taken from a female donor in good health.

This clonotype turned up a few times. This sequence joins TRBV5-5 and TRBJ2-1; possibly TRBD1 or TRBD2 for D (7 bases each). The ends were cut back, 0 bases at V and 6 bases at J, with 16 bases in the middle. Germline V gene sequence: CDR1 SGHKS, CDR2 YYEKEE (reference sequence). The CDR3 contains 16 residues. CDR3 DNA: TGTGCCAGCAGCTTGGATGGGAGGGGGCGCGGCAATGAGCAGTTCTTC. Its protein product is CASSLDGRGRGNEQFF.

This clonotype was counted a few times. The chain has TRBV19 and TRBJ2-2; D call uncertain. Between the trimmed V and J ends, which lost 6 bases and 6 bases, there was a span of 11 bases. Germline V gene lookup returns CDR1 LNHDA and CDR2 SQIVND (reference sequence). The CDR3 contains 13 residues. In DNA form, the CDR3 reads TGTGCCAGTAGAGGGAAGGTTGCCGGGGAGCTGTTTTTT. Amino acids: CASRGKVAGELFF.

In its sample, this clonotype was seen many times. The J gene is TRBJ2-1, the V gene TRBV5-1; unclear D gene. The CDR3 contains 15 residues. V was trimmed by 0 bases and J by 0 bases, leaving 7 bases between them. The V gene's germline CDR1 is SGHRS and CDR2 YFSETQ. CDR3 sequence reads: CASSLVLNSYNEQFF. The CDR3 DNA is TGCGCCAGCAGCTTGGTACTGAACTCCTACAATGAGCAGTTCTTC.

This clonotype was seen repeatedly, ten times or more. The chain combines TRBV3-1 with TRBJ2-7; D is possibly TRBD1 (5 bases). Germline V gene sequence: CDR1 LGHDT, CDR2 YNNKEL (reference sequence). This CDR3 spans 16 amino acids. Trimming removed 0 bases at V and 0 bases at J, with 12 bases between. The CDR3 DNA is TGTGCCAGCAGCCAAGACGACAGATCAGACTCCTACGAGCAGTACTTC. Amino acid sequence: CASSQDDRSDSYEQYF.

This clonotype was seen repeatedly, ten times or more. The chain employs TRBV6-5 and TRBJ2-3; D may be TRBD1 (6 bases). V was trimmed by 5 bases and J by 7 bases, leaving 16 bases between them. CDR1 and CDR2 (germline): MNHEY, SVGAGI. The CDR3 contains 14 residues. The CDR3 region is CASSQGTTVNTQYF. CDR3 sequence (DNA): TGTGCCAGCAGTCAAGGGACAACGGTAAATACGCAGTATTTT.

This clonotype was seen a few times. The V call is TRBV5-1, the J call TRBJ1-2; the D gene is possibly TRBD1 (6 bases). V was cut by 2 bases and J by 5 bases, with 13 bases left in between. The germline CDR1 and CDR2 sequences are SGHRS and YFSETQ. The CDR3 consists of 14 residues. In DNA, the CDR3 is TGCGCCAGCAGCTTTGACAGGCCCTTATATGGCTACACCTTC. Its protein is CASSFDRPLYGYTF. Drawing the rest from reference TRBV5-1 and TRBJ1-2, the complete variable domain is KAGVTQTPRYLIKTRGQQVTLSCSPISGHRSVSWYQQTPGQGLQFLFEYFSETQRNKGNFPGRFSGRQFSNSRSEMNVSTLELGDSALYLCASSFDRPLYGYTFGSGTRLTVV.

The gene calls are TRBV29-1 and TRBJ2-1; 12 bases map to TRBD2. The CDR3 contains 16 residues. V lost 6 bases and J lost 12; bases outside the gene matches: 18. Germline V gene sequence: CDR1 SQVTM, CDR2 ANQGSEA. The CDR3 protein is CSVQRTSGGPTIGQFF. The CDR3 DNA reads TGCAGCGTCCAACGTACTAGCGGGGGGCCCACAATCGGGCAGTTCTTC.

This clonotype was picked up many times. The CDR3 bases are TGCGCCAGCAGCTTAGGTTTTGGGAGCACTGAAGCTTTCTTT. It codes for CASSLGFGSTEAFF. The chain employs TRBV5-1 and TRBJ1-1; no clear D. The CDR3 has 14 amino acids. Germline-derived CDR1 and CDR2 are SGHRS and YFSETQ. The V end was cut by 2 bases, the J end by 4 bases, with 12 bases between.

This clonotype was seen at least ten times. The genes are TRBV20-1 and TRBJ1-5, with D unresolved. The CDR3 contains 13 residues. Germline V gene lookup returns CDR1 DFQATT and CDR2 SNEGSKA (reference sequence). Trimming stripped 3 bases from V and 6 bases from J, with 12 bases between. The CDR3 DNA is TGCAGTGCTAGGGCTGGTGGGAGTCAGCCCCAGCATTTT. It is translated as CSARAGGSQPQHF.